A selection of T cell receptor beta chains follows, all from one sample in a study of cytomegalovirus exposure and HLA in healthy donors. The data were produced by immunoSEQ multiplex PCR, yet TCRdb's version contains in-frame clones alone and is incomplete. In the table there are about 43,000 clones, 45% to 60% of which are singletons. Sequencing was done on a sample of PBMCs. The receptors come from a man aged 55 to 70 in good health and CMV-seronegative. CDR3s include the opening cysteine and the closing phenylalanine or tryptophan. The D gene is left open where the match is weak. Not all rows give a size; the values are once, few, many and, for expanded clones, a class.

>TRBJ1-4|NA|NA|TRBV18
TGTGCCAGCTCACCACGGTCAGGCAATGAAAAACTGTTTTTT
CASSPRSGNEKLFF
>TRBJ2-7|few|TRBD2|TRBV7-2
TGTGCCAGCAGCTTAGACCCAGCGGGAGGATCCTACGAGCAGTACTTC
CASSLDPAGGSYEQYF
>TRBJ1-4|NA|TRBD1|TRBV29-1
TGCAGCGCCTCTACCGTGGACAGGCCTTTCCTAAAACTGTTTTTT
CSASTVDRPFLKLFF
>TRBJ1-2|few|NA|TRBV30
TGTGCCTGGATGAGCGTTGCCTATGGCTACACCTTC
CAWMSVAYGYTF
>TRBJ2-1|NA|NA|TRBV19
TGTGCCAGTCGGGTGGTCCTCGGTAATGAGCAGTTCTTC
CASRVVLGNEQFF
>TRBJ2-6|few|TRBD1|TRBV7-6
TGTGCCAGCAGCTTATCGACAGGGGCTGGGGCCAACGTCCTGACTTTC
CASSLSTGAGANVLTF
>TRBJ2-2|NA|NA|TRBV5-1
TGCGCCAGCAGCTTGTCTTCTGTCGGGGAGCTGTTTTTT
CASSLSSVGELFF
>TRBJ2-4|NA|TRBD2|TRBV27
TGTGCCAGCAGTCCGAGGAGCGGGAGTTCGAACATTCAGTACTTC
CASSPRSGSSNIQYF
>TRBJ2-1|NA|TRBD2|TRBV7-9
TGTGCCAGCAGAAAGACCCCTGGACTAGCTGATTACGAGCAGTTCTTC
CASRKTPGLADYEQFF
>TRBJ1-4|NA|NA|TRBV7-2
TGTGCCAGCAGCTCTGGGGGGATGTCTGAAAAACTGTTTTTT
CASSSGGMSEKLFF
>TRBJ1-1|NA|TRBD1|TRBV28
TGTGCCAGCAGCCAGGGGGGCACTGAAGCTTTCTTT
CASSQGGTEAFF
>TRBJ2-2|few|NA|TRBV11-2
TGTGCCAGCAGCTTAGCGGGCGGGGAGCTGTTTTTT
CASSLAGGELFF
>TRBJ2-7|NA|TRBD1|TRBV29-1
TGCAGCGTTGACCTTTCGGGACAGGGTTCGAGGGAGCAGTACTTC
CSVDLSGQGSREQYF
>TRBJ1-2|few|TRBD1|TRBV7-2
TGTGCCAGCAGCTTCCGGGACAGGGACGGCTACACCTTC
CASSFRDRDGYTF
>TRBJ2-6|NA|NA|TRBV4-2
TGTGCCAGCAGCCAACACTACCCCGGTGCTGGGGCCAACGTCCTGACTTTC
CASSQHYPGAGANVLTF
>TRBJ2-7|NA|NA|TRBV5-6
TGTGCCAGCAGCCTTACCGCGGGCGAGCAGTACTTC
CASSLTAGEQYF
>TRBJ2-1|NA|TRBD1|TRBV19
TGTGCCAGTGGGACAGATCTATACAATGAGCAGTTCTTC
CASGTDLYNEQFF
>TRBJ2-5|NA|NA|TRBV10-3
TGTGCCATCAGGGGTGACAAACAAGAGACCCAGTACTTC
CAIRGDKQETQYF
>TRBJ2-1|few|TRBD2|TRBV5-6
TGTGCCAGCAGCTTTCCGGGACTAGCGAATGAGCAGTTCTTC
CASSFPGLANEQFF
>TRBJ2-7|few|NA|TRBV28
TGTGCCAGCAGTTTAGGACACTCCTACGAGCAGTACTTC
CASSLGHSYEQYF
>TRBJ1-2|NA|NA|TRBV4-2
TGTGCCAGCAGCCAAGATTATAGGGAGGGCTATGGCTACACCTTC
CASSQDYREGYGYTF
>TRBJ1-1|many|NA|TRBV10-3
TGTGCCATCAGTGCCGGACAGAAGGGAACTGAAGCTTTCTTT
CAISAGQKGTEAFF
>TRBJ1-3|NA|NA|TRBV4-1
TGCGCCAGCAGCCAAGGTCCCGCAGGCGAGTTAGTAAACACCATATATTTT
CASSQGPAGELVNTIYF
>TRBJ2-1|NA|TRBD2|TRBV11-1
TGTGCCAGCAGCCGAGGGACTAGCGGGAGCAATGAGCAGTTCTTC
CASSRGTSGSNEQFF
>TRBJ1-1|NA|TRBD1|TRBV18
TGTGCCAGCTCTCCGGGACAGGTCCTGAACACTGAAGCTTTCTTT
CASSPGQVLNTEAFF
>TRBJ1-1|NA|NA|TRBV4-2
TGTGCCAGCAGCCAAGTACAGGGGAACACTGAAGCTTTCTTT
CASSQVQGNTEAFF
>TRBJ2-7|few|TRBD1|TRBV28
TGTGCCAGCAGAGATGGACAGGGGAATTTGTACGAGCAGTACTTC
CASRDGQGNLYEQYF
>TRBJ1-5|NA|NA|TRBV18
TGTGCCAGCTCACCACTTGGGGGCTGGGGCAATCAGCCCCAGCATTTT
CASSPLGGWGNQPQHF
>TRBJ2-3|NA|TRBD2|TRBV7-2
TGTGCCAGCAGCCTTAGCGGGAGTCAAGATACGCAGTATTTT
CASSLSGSQDTQYF
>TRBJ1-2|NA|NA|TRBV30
TGTGCCTGGACTCCCGAAAGTGGAGGCTCCGACTATGGCTACACCTTC
CAWTPESGGSDYGYTF
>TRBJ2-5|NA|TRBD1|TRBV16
TGTGCCAGCAGCCAATCCTCTGCAGGGGGAGACTTC
CASSQSSAGGDF
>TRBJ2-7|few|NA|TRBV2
TGTGCCAGCAGAGGAAGGAGCTCCTACGAGCAGTACTTC
CASRGRSSYEQYF
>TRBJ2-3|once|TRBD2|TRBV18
TGTGCCAGCTCACACGGGGGGTTGGCAGATACGCAGTATTTT
CASSHGGLADTQYF
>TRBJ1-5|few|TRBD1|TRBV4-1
TGCGCCAGCAGTTTCCGGGACAGGGGGCTTAATCAGCCCCAGCATTTT
CASSFRDRGLNQPQHF
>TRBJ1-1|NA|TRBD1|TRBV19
TGTGCCAGTAGTAAAAGGGGACAGGTGACCACTGAAGCTTTCTTT
CASSKRGQVTTEAFF
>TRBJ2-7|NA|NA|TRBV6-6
TGTGCCAGCAGTTACTCCCGAGGTAGCACCGACGAGCAGTACTTC
CASSYSRGSTDEQYF
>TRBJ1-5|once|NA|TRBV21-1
TGTGCCAGCAGCAAAGCCGAGCGGGGGCAGCCCCAGCATTTT
CASSKAERGQPQHF
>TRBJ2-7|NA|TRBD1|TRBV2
TGTGCCAGCATCCCCTCGCCGGGACAGGGTGCCTACGAGCAGTACTTC
CASIPSPGQGAYEQYF
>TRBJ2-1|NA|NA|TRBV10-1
TGCGCCAGCAGTAAGGAGGTTAGCTCCTACAATGAGCAGTTCTTC
CASSKEVSSYNEQFF
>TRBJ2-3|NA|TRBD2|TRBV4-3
TGCGCCAGCAGCCATCGCTTCGGCAGAACTAGCGGGACGATACCCACAGATACGCAGTATTTT
CASSHRFGRTSGTIPTDTQYF
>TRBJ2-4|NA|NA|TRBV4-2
TGTGCCAGCAGCCAGCCTATGGCCAAAAACATTCAGTACTTC
CASSQPMAKNIQYF
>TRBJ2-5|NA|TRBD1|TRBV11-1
TGTGCCGGCGCCGAGGGGGCGCGGGAGACCCAGTACTTC
CAGAEGARETQYF
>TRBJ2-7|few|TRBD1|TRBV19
TGTGCCAGTAGTATGGTTCCGGGGACAGGGGCCTACGAGCAGTACTTC
CASSMVPGTGAYEQYF
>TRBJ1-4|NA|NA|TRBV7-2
TGTGCCAGCAGCCCCGAACACACAACTAATGAAAAACTGTTTTTT
CASSPEHTTNEKLFF
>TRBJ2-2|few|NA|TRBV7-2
TGTGCCAGCAGCCTATTGCCCCAGGGTGCCGGGGAGCTGTTTTTT
CASSLLPQGAGELFF
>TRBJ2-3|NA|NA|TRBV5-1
TGCGCCAGCGGGTCGGGAGCGTCCGATACGCAGTATTTT
CASGSGASDTQYF
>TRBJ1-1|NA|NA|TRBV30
TGTGCCTGGAGTGTACGGAGTGAAGCTTTCTTT
CAWSVRSEAFF
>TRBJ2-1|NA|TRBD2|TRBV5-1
TGCGCCAGCAGCTTGGAGGCCGCTAGCGGGAGTAATGAGCAGTTCTTC
CASSLEAASGSNEQFF